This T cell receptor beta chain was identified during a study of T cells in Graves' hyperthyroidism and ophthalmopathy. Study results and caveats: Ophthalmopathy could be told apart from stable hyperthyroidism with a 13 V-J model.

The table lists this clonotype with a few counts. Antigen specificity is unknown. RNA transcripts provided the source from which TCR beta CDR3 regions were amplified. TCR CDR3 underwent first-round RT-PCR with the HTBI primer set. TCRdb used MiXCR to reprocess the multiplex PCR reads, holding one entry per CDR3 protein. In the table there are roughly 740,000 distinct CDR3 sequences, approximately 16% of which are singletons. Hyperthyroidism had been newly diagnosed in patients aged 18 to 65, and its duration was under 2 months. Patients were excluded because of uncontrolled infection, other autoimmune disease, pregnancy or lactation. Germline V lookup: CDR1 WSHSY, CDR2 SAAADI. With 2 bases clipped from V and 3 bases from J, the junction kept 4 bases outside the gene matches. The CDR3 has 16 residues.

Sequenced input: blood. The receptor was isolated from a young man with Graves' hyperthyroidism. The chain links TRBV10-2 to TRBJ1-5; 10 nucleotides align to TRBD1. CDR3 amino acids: CASSERGQGFNQPQHF. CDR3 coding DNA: TGCGCCAGCAGTGAGAGGGGACAGGGGTTCAATCAGCCCCAGCATTTT.